The clone carrying this TCR beta chain was counted at least ten times. The data originate from a study of T cells in Graves' hyperthyroidism and ophthalmopathy. Not enrolled were patients with uncontrolled infection, other autoimmune disease, pregnancy or lactation. Every diagnosis used clinical symptoms, serum thyroxine and TRAb, thyroid ultrasound and orbital computed tomography. RNA transcripts gave rise to amplified TCR beta CDR3 regions. Using the HTBI primer set, a first-round RT-PCR was run on the TCR CDR3. TCRdb itself ran the multiplex PCR reads through MiXCR, one entry per CDR3 protein. The repertoire holds a few hundred thousand distinct CDR3 sequences, with approximately 15% as singletons. V was pared by 6 bases and J by 0 bases, with 12 bases between. Germline CDR1 and CDR2: SGHRS and YFSETQ. CDR3 size: 14 residues.

The gene calls are TRBV5-1 and TRBJ1-1, with D unclear. The source material was blood. The TCR originated in a woman aged 25 to 39 with Graves' hyperthyroidism. The CDR3 bases are TGCGCCAGCAAGATGACATTCATGAACACTGAAGCTTTCTTT. Its translation: CASKMTFMNTEAFF.